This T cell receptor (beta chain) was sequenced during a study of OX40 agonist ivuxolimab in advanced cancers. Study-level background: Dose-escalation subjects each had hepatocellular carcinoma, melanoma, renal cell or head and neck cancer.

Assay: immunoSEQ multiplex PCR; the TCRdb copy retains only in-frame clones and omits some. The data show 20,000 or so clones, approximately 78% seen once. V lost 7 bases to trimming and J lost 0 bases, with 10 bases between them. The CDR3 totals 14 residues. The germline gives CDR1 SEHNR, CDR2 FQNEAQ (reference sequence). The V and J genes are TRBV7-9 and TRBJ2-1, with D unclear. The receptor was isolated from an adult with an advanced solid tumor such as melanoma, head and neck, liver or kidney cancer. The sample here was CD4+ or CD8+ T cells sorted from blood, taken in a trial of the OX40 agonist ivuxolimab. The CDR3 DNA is TGTGCCAGCATGGCCCCCAGCTCCTACAATGAGCAGTTCTTC. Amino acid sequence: CASMAPSSYNEQFF. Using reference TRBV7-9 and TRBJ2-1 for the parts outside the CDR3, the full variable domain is DTGVSQNPRHKITKRGQNVTFRCDPISEHNRLYWYRQTLGQGPEFLTYFQNEAQLEKSRLLSDRFSAERPKGSFSTLEIQRTEQGDSAMYLCASMAPSSYNEQFFGPGTRLTVL.